A selection of T cell receptor beta chains follows, all from one sample in a study of regulatory T cells in long-lasting Graves disease. TCRdb reprocessed the multiplex PCR reads with MiXCR, giving one entry per CDR3 protein. The sample contains around 320,000 distinct CDR3 sequences, approximately 16% of which appear only once. This same sample was also part of a study on T cells in Graves' hyperthyroidism and ophthalmopathy.

Specimen: peripheral blood mononuclear cells (PBMCs), collected at new diagnosis, from a patient treated with antithyroid drugs. The receptors here all came from a man aged 35-49 years with Graves disease. Both conserved end residues are part of each CDR3. A D gene is named only where the DNA matches it firmly. Only part of the rows carry a size: once, few, many, or a class if the clone is expanded.

j_gene	abundance	v_gene	d_gene	CDR3aa	CDR3nt
TRBJ1-2	.	TRBV28	.	CASSLIGDYGYTF	TGTGCCAGCAGTTTAATCGGGGACTATGGCTACACCTTC
TRBJ1-5	many	TRBV6-2/TRBV6-3	.	CASRPSRGQPQHF	TGTGCCAGCAGACCTTCGCGGGGTCAGCCCCAGCATTTT
TRBJ1-6	few	TRBV9	.	CASSTLDESNSPLHF	TGTGCCAGCAGCACCCTCGACGAAAGTAATTCACCCCTCCACTTT
TRBJ1-4	few	TRBV6-1	.	CASSPSLVTNEKLFF	TGTGCCAGCAGTCCCTCCCTGGTGACTAATGAAAAACTGTTTTTT
TRBJ1-6	many	TRBV4-1	TRBD1	CASSRGQGNWGPLHF	TGCGCCAGCAGCCGAGGACAGGGAAATTGGGGACCCCTCCACTTT
TRBJ2-2	many	TRBV2	.	CASSADRANTGELFF	TGTGCCAGCAGTGCAGACCGCGCGAACACCGGGGAGCTGTTTTTT
TRBJ2-3	many	TRBV7-8	.	CASKKGGTDTQYF	TGTGCCAGCAAGAAAGGGGGCACAGATACGCAGTATTTT
TRBJ2-1	many	TRBV20-1	.	CSARLAGYNEQFF	TGCAGTGCCCGGCTTGCAGGGTACAATGAGCAGTTCTTC
TRBJ1-2	.	TRBV15	.	CATSRDRNPGYTF	TGTGCCACCAGCAGAGATCGGAATCCTGGCTACACCTTC
TRBJ2-7	few	TRBV27	.	CASSPSPGVTYEQYF	TGTGCCAGCAGCCCCAGCCCTGGGGTGACCTACGAGCAGTACTTC
TRBJ2-1	few	TRBV6-2/TRBV6-3	TRBD2	CASSKRAGASYNGQFF	TGTGCCAGCAGTAAGAGAGCGGGAGCTTCCTACAATGGGCAGTTCTTC
TRBJ2-3	many	TRBV28	.	CASSLGGAGTDTQYF	TGTGCCAGCAGTTTAGGGGGGGCCGGCACAGATACGCAGTATTTT
TRBJ2-3	many	TRBV3-1	.	CASSQDFRETDTQYF	TGTGCCAGCAGCCAAGACTTCAGGGAAACAGATACGCAGTATTTT
TRBJ2-3	.	TRBV30	.	CAWRTPRAGLTDTQYF	TGTGCCTGGAGAACCCCCCGTGCGGGACTCACAGATACGCAGTATTTT